The TCR beta chain described here comes from a study of beta chain features in type 1 diabetes. Across the whole study: Cell yields, gender and age were similar in healthy donors and patients.

The sequenced template was cDNA made from the entire isolated RNA. The data were produced by immunoSEQ multiplex PCR, yet TCRdb's version contains in-frame clones alone and is incomplete. Of 300,000 to 400,000 clones listed, 7% to 10% are singletons. Markers CD45RO/CCR7/CD25/CD127/CD95/CD27 served to sort CD4+ naive, central memory, regulatory and stem cell-like memory cells. Notes on the study in general: Patients' naive, central memory and regulatory TCRB repertoires appeared more alike than those of healthy donors. Whether TCRB rearrangement is influenced by HLA type went unresolved here. In all four CD4+ subsets, TCRB CDR3 length was significantly, moderately reduced in type 1 diabetes.

There are a few counts of this clone. No antigen is known for it. The CDR3 totals 16 residues. This sequence was found in a man aged 25-40 years with type 1 diabetes. Material: central memory CD4+ T cells from blood. V is TRBV21-1 and J is TRBJ1-4; the D call TRBD1 from the table was never checked on the DNA. TRBV21-1 is marked as a pseudogene. Here the CDR3 reads CASSNLPGQGTSKLFF. In DNA, the CDR3 is TGTGCCAGCAGCAACCTACCGGGACAGGGGACCTCAAAACTGTTTTTT.